Listed below are T cell receptor beta chains from one sample, sequenced in a study of cytomegalovirus exposure and HLA in healthy donors. Sequencing used immunoSEQ multiplex PCR; TCRdb keeps in-frame clones, though not all of them. The table lists around 130,000 clones, about 86% of them singletons. The sequenced material came from PBMCs. These receptors were collected from a man between 18 and 29 years old in good health and CMV-seronegative. The CDR3 runs from the conserved cysteine through the conserved F or W. The order of the fields is clone size, D gene, J gene, V gene, CDR3 DNA, CDR3 protein. A D gene is named only where the DNA matches it firmly. Clone size is not always given. Where it is, it says once, few, many or a class for expanded clones.

.,TRBD1,TRBJ2-2,TRBV19,TGTGCCAGTAGTATTCGGACAGGGCTGAACACCGGGGAGCTGTTTTTT,CASSIRTGLNTGELFF
few,TRBD2,TRBJ2-1,TRBV2,TGTGCCGGGAAGACTAGCGGAAAGGATGAGCAGTTCTTC,CAGKTSGKDEQFF
.,TRBD1,TRBJ2-7,TRBV6-1,TGTGCCAGCAACAAAAATCCGGGACAGATCTACGAGCAGTACTTC,CASNKNPGQIYEQYF
.,TRBD1,TRBJ1-2,TRBV5-1,TGCGCCAGCAGCTCCCGACAGGGCTGGGACGGCTACACCTTC,CASSSRQGWDGYTF
.,TRBD1,TRBJ1-2,TRBV6-5,TGTGCCAGCAGTTACTCGAACAGGGGAAGCTATGGCTACACCTTC,CASSYSNRGSYGYTF
.,.,TRBJ1-2,TRBV7-3,TGTGCCAGCAGCTTATCCCGGGGGTCGAGCTATGGCTACACCTTC,CASSLSRGSSYGYTF
.,.,TRBJ1-2,TRBV18,TGTGCCAGCTCACTGCAGGATGGTGGCTACACCTTC,CASSLQDGGYTF
.,.,TRBJ1-5,TRBV28,TGTGCCAGCAGTTTATCGCTAGATAGCAATCAGCCCCAGCATTTT,CASSLSLDSNQPQHF
.,TRBD2,TRBJ2-3,TRBV7-6,TGTGCCAGCAGCTTAGCGGTAACTAGCGGGGTCGGAGATACGCAGTATTTT,CASSLAVTSGVGDTQYF
few,.,TRBJ2-2,TRBV7-8,TGTGCCAGCAGCTTAGGCAGTTCCGGGGAGCTGTTTTTT,CASSLGSSGELFF
.,.,TRBJ2-2,TRBV2,TGTGCCACCTTCAAACCAGGATTGGTGACCGGGGAGCTGTTTTTT,CATFKPGLVTGELFF
.,.,TRBJ2-7,TRBV2,TGTGCCAGCAGTTGGAGAGCACCTTCCTACGAGCAGTACTTC,CASSWRAPSYEQYF
.,.,TRBJ2-1,TRBV27,TGTGCCAGCAGTTACAGCTCCTACAATGAGCAGTTCTTC,CASSYSSYNEQFF
.,.,TRBJ2-2,TRBV7-8,TGTGCCAGCTCCATGGGCCGGGAGCTGTTTTTT,CASSMGRELFF
few,TRBD1,TRBJ1-4,TRBV5-4,TGTGCCAGCAGCTTTGACAGGGGTGAGGAAAAACTGTTTTTT,CASSFDRGEEKLFF
once,TRBD1,TRBJ2-1,TRBV9,TGTGCCAGCAGCGTAGCCGCAGGGGGTCTGGACAATGAGCAGTTCTTC,CASSVAAGGLDNEQFF
few,.,TRBJ1-4,TRBV6-5,TGTGCCAGCACCGGAGCTAATGAAAAACTGTTTTTT,CASTGANEKLFF
.,TRBD1,TRBJ2-3,TRBV5-1,TGCGCCAGCAGCCTAGTCTTCCGGGAAACAGGGGGAACAGATACGCAGTATTTT,CASSLVFRETGGTDTQYF
.,TRBD1,TRBJ2-2,TRBV2,TGTGCCAGCAGTGACAGGACAGGGGTCGGGGAGCTGTTTTTT,CASSDRTGVGELFF
.,.,TRBJ1-2,TRBV4-3,TGCGCCAGCAGCCAAGGCAGGAATAACTATGGCTACACCTTC,CASSQGRNNYGYTF
.,TRBD1,TRBJ1-2,TRBV6-5,TGTGCCAGCAGACCTAGGGACAGGGGATACTATGGCTACACCTTC,CASRPRDRGYYGYTF
.,.,TRBJ1-4,TRBV4-3,TGCGCCAGCAGCCCAAGAGCAACTAATGAAAAACTGTTTTTT,CASSPRATNEKLFF
.,.,TRBJ1-2,TRBV5-6,TGTGCCAGCAGCTTGGCTCGAGTTGGCTACACCTTC,CASSLARVGYTF
.,TRBD1,TRBJ1-1,TRBV5-6,TGTGCCAGCAGCGGGGGGCAGGGGGCAAAGAACACTGAAGCTTTCTTT,CASSGGQGAKNTEAFF
.,.,TRBJ2-7,TRBV13,TGTGCCAGCAGTCATGGACCGGGGAACGAGCAGTACTTC,CASSHGPGNEQYF
once,.,TRBJ2-5,TRBV7-9,TGTGCCAGCAGCCAATCCAGGGGCCAAGAGACCCAGTACTTC,CASSQSRGQETQYF
.,.,TRBJ1-5,TRBV10-2,TGCGCCAGCAGTGAATACTGGAATCAGCCCCAGCATTTT,CASSEYWNQPQHF
.,.,TRBJ2-3,TRBV7-2,TGTGCCAGCAGCTACCGTGGGGCCCATATGGATACGCAGTATTTT,CASSYRGAHMDTQYF
.,.,TRBJ1-1,TRBV30,TGTGCCTGGAGTGTACCCCCTCGACATTTGCTGCTGAACACTGAAGCTTTCTTT,CAWSVPPRHLLLNTEAFF
.,TRBD1,TRBJ2-5,TRBV25-1,TGTGCCAGCAGTGCCGGGACAGCCAGAGAGACCCAGTACTTC,CASSAGTARETQYF
once,.,TRBJ1-1,TRBV6-5,TGTGCCAGCAGTTACACCACGGGACACCTCAACACTGAAGCTTTCTTT,CASSYTTGHLNTEAFF
.,.,TRBJ2-1,TRBV7-9,TGTGCCAGCAGCTTAGGGGGCGGTTACAATGAGCAGTTCTTC,CASSLGGGYNEQFF
.,TRBD1,TRBJ2-5,TRBV11-2,TGTGCCAGCAGCCAATACTCAGGGGGCTCGGGCGAGACCCAGTACTTC,CASSQYSGGSGETQYF
.,.,TRBJ1-2,TRBV5-4,TGTGCCAGCAGCCCCTCGGCCACAGGTGATGGCTACACCTTC,CASSPSATGDGYTF
.,TRBD1,TRBJ2-7,TRBV6-5,TGTGCCAGCAGTTACTCGAATGACAGGGTAGCCCACGAGCAGTACTTC,CASSYSNDRVAHEQYF
.,.,TRBJ2-7,TRBV27,TGTGCCAGCAGAGGTCAGGGGTTCTCCGAGCAGTACTTC,CASRGQGFSEQYF
.,TRBD1,TRBJ1-5,TRBV28,TGTGCCAGCAGTCCAGGGACAGGCCATAGCAATCAGCCCCAGCATTTT,CASSPGTGHSNQPQHF
.,TRBD2,TRBJ2-1,TRBV5-1,TGCGCCAGCAGCCCAAAGTGGGAGGGGATATACAATGAGCAGTTCTTC,CASSPKWEGIYNEQFF
.,.,TRBJ2-7,TRBV25-1,TGTGCCAGCAGTGAATCAGGTTCCTACGAGCAGTACTTC,CASSESGSYEQYF
.,.,TRBJ1-2,TRBV2,TGTGCCAGCAGTGAAGCGCGGGCGGGGTATGGCTACACCTTC,CASSEARAGYGYTF
once,.,TRBJ2-7,TRBV28,TGTGCCAGCAGTTCGACAGACTACGAGCAGTACTTC,CASSSTDYEQYF
.,TRBD1,TRBJ1-1,TRBV19,TGTGCCAGTGGGACAGCGCTGAACACTGAAGCTTTCTTT,CASGTALNTEAFF
.,TRBD1,TRBJ2-1,TRBV4-1,TGCGCCAGCAGCCAGCGGGACAGGGACTACAATGAGCAGTTCTTC,CASSQRDRDYNEQFF
.,TRBD1,TRBJ1-4,TRBV18,TGTGCCAGCTCACCACGGGACAGGGCGGCTAATGAAAAACTGTTTTTT,CASSPRDRAANEKLFF
.,.,TRBJ1-1,TRBV28,TGTGCCAGCAGGAGAGGTAGCGCTTTCTTT,CASRRGSAFF
.,.,TRBJ1-1,TRBV7-9,TGTGCCAGCAGCGACGGGGGTACCACTGAAGCTTTCTTT,CASSDGGTTEAFF
once,.,TRBJ1-2,TRBV6-5,TGTGCCAGCAGTCCCGCAACAGGGATCGATGGCTACACCTTC,CASSPATGIDGYTF
.,.,TRBJ2-7,TRBV4-1,TGCGCCAGCAGCCAAGCGGCGGGGTATTTGGCCTACGAGCAGTACTTC,CASSQAAGYLAYEQYF
.,.,TRBJ1-5,TRBV28,TGTGCCAGCAGTTTCCAGGGCCGACAGCCCCAGCATTTT,CASSFQGRQPQHF
.,TRBD2,TRBJ2-7,TRBV18,TGTGCCAGCTCAGAATCCGGGACTAGCGTGGGGTACGAGCAGTACTTC,CASSESGTSVGYEQYF
.,TRBD1,TRBJ1-5,TRBV5-1,TGCGCCAGCAGCCCAGGACAGGGTTCGAGTAGCAATCAGCCCCAGCATTTT,CASSPGQGSSSNQPQHF
.,.,TRBJ2-7,TRBV5-1,TGCGCCAGCGGCTTGGCCATCGGACAAGCCTACGAGCAGTACTTC,CASGLAIGQAYEQYF
once,TRBD1,TRBJ1-2,TRBV4-3,TGCGCCAGCAGCCAGGCCCGGACAGGAGCCTATGGCTACACCTTC,CASSQARTGAYGYTF
.,TRBD2,TRBJ2-1,TRBV15,TGTGCCACCAGCAGAGATCGGGGGGGCCGGAACAATGAGCAGTTCTTC,CATSRDRGGRNNEQFF